This T cell receptor beta chain was recorded in a study of CXCR3-negative and CXCR3-positive naive CD8 T cells. The wider study: Across all libraries, TRB reads numbered approximately 140 million, with about 1.5 +/- 0.3 million in each library. Regarding the study as a whole: Freshly isolated PBMCs were used in most assays, given partial CXCR3 loss after freezing. For memory CD8+ cells diversity was much lower, but both naive subsets had comparably high diversity. CXCR3-positive naive cells had TRB CDR3s that were more hydrophobic than CXCR3-negative naive cells had.

Germline values: CDR1 MNHEY, CDR2 SMNVEV (reference sequence). The CDR3 covers 14 residues. 5' RACE that incorporated UMI labels was used to prepare the TRB cDNA libraries. No DNA is given; TCRdb re-called the 5' RACE reads and lists each CDR3 protein once. The specimen's table records around 84,000 distinct CDR3 sequences. Comment on this clonotype: Its target is not known.

Naive CD8+ T cells showed CD45RO-CCR7+CD27+CD95-. The sample comprised naive CXCR3+ CD8+ T cells from blood. Subset here: CD45RO-CCR7+CD27+CD95- naive CD8+ T cells expressing CXCR3 (TNR3+). The chain joins TRBV27 to TRBJ2-3. This receptor was identified in a human donor in good health. Some clones in this sample may be carry-over from other donors' samples. The CDR3 spells CASSLSTITDTQYF.